This T cell receptor beta chain came from a study of shared clonotypes between healthy human individuals. Overall study results and limits: Depth of sequencing was expected to influence donor clonotype sharing. Larger estimated richness was generally seen in naive subsets than in memory subsets.

Across several immunoSEQ plates, the genomic DNA of each subset was split evenly. Clones were sequenced by immunoSEQ multiplex PCR, and TCRdb holds only the in-frame ones, with some missing. The sample has fewer than 2.5 million clones, approximately 93% seen once. With V trimmed by 2 bases and J by 3 bases, 9 bases remained unmatched. This CDR3 has 16 residues. Germline CDR1 and CDR2: SGHRS and YFSETQ. As to this clone: The antigen is unknown.

The chain combines TRBV5-1 with TRBJ2-3; 7 positions match TRBD2. This clonotype originated in a man aged 18-30 years in good health. Some clones in this sample may be carry-over from other donors' samples. The sample taken for sequencing was naive CD4+ T cells from PBMCs. Subset: CD45RA+ positively selected. For the CDR3, the DNA is TGCGCCAGCAGCTTCCTATGGCGGGAGCAAACAGATACGCAGTATTTT. This sequence encodes CASSFLWREQTDTQYF.